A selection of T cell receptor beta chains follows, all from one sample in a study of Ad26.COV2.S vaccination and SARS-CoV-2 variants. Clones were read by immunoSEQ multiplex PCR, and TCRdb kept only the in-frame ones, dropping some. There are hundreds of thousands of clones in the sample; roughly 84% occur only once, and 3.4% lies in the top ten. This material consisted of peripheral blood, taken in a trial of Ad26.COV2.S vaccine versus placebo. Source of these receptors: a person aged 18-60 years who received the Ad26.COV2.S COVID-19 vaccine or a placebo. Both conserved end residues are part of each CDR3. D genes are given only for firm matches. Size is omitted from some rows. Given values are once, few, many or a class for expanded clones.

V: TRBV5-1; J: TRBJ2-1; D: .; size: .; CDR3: CASSLGPGAYNEQFF; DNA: TGCGCCAGCAGCTTGGGCCCGGGCGCCTACAATGAGCAGTTCTTC
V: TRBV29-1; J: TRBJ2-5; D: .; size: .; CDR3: CSVRAQPQQETQYF; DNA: TGCAGCGTTAGGGCACAGCCCCAGCAAGAGACCCAGTACTTC
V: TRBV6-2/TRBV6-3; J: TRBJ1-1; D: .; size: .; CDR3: CASSYSRQNTEAFF; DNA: TGTGCCAGCAGTTACTCCCGGCAGAACACTGAAGCTTTCTTT
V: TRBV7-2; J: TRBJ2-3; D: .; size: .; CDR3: CASSFGQPQDTQYF; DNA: TGTGCCAGCAGCTTCGGACAACCCCAGGATACGCAGTATTTT
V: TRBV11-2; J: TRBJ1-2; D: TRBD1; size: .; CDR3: CASSPLMQGGFYGYTF; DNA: TGTGCCAGCAGCCCCTTAATGCAGGGGGGGTTCTATGGCTACACCTTC
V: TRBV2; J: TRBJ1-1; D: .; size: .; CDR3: CASSEFRQGITEAFF; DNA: TGTGCCAGCAGTGAATTTAGGCAGGGGATCACTGAAGCTTTCTTT
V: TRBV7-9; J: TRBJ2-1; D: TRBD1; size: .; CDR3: CASSVRDREIFYNEQFF; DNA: TGTGCCAGCAGCGTCCGGGACAGGGAGATTTTCTACAATGAGCAGTTCTTC
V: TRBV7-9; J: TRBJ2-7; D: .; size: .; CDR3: CASSPRPLEQYF; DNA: TGTGCCAGCAGCCCCCGGCCCCTCGAGCAGTACTTC
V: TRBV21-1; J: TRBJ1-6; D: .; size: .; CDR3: CASSKEDRPSSYNSPLHF; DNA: TGTGCCAGCAGCAAAGAGGACAGGCCGAGCTCCTATAATTCACCCCTCCACTTT
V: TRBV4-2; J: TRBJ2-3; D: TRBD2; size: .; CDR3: CASSQVTTSGRTDTQYF; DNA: TGTGCCAGCAGCCAAGTGACGACTAGCGGGCGCACAGATACGCAGTATTTT
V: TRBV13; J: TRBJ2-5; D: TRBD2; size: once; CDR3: CASSIRTGGPTQYF; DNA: TGTGCCAGCAGCATTAGAACGGGGGGTCCGACCCAGTACTTC
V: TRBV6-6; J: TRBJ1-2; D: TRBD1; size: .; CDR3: CASSPMDRADYGYTF; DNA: TGTGCCAGCAGTCCCATGGACAGGGCGGACTATGGCTACACCTTC
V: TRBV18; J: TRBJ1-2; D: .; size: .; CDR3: CATSPGEGLKYGYTF; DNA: TGTGCCACCTCCCCTGGGGAGGGGTTAAAGTATGGCTACACCTTC
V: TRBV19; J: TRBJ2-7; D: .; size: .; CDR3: CASSMGQGDYEQYF; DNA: TGTGCCAGTAGTATGGGTCAGGGAGATTACGAGCAGTACTTC
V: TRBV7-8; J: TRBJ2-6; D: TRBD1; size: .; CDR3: CASSSGQADSGANVLTF; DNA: TGTGCCAGCAGCTCGGGACAGGCTGACTCTGGGGCCAACGTCCTGACTTTC
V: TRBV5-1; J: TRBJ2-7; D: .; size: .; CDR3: CASSLRAGSSYEQYF; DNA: TGCGCCAGCAGCTTGCGGGCAGGTTCGTCCTACGAGCAGTACTTC
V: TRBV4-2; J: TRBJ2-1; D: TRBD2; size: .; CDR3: CASSQALAGGYYNEQFF; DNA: TGTGCCAGCAGCCAAGCACTAGCGGGGGGCTACTACAATGAGCAGTTCTTC
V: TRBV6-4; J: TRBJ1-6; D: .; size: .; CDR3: CASRVNDPDGNSPLHF; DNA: TGTGCCAGCAGAGTAAACGACCCCGACGGCAATTCACCCCTCCACTTT
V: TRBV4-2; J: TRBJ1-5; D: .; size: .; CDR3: CASSQDTQNQPQHF; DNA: TGTGCCAGCAGCCAAGATACACAGAATCAGCCCCAGCATTTT
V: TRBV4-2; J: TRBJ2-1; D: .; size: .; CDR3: CASSQVSNEQFF; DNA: TGTGCCAGCAGCCAAGTATCGAATGAGCAGTTCTTC
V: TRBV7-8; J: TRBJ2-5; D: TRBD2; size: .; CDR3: CASSLEIWPSGGDETQYF; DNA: TGTGCCAGCAGCTTAGAAATTTGGCCTAGCGGGGGGGATGAGACCCAGTACTTC
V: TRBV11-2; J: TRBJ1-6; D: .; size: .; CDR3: CASSPDHNSPLHF; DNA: TGTGCCAGCAGCCCCGACCATAATTCACCCCTCCACTTT
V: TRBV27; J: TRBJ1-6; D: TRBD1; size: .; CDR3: CASSLAPPRGQSNSPLHF; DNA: TGTGCCAGCAGTTTAGCCCCGCCCAGGGGGCAGTCCAATTCACCCCTCCACTTT
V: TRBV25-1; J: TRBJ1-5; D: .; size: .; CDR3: CASSGGSNQPQHF; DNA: TGTGCCAGCAGTGGGGGTTCCAATCAGCCCCAGCATTTT
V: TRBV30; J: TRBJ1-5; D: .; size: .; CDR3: CAWSPGVNNQPQHF; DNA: TGTGCCTGGAGCCCCGGTGTAAACAATCAGCCCCAGCATTTT
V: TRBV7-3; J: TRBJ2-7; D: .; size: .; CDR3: CASSASPSSLLYF; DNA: TGTGCCAGCAGCGCAAGCCCCTCTAGCCTTTTGTACTTC
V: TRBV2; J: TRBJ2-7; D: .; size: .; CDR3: CASSASYEQYF; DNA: TGTGCCAGCAGCGCTTCCTACGAGCAGTACTTC
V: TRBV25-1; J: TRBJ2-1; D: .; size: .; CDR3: CASGTSKGGAYNFEQFF; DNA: TGTGCCAGCGGGACCTCCAAGGGGGGGGCATATAACTTTGAGCAGTTCTTC
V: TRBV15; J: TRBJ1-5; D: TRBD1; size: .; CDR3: CATSRDGTGRGNQPQHF; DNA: TGTGCCACCAGCAGAGACGGGACAGGGCGGGGCAATCAGCCCCAGCATTTT
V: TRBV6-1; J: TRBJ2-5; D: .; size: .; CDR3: CASSDVGGGETQYF; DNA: TGTGCCAGCAGTGATGTGGGGGGCGGGGAGACCCAGTACTTC
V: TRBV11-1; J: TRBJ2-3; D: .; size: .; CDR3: CASSLAEITDTQYF; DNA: TGTGCCAGCAGCTTAGCGGAGATCACAGATACGCAGTATTTT
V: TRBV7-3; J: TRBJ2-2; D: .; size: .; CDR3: CASSRRGDTGELFF; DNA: TGTGCCAGCAGCCGGAGAGGGGACACCGGGGAGCTGTTTTTT
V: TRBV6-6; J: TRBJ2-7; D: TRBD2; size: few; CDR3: CASTNSGGPPYEQYF; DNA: TGTGCCAGCACAAATAGCGGGGGGCCTCCCTACGAGCAGTACTTC
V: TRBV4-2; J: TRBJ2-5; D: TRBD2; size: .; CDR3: CASSQAGTSGDPSETQYF; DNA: TGTGCCAGCAGCCAAGCCGGGACTAGCGGGGACCCCTCGGAGACCCAGTACTTC
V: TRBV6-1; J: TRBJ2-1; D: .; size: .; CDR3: CASSELANMVSYNEQFF; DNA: TGTGCCAGCAGTGAATTGGCGAATATGGTATCCTACAATGAGCAGTTCTTC
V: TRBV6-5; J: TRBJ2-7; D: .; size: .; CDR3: CASAQGQGEQYF; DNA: TGTGCCAGCGCCCAGGGGCAGGGCGAGCAGTACTTC
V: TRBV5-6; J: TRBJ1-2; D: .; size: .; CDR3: CASSFVGVSYGYTF; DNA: TGTGCCAGCAGCTTTGTGGGAGTGAGCTATGGCTACACCTTC
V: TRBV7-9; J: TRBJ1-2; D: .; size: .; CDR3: CAITWALGDYGYTF; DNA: TGTGCCATAACCTGGGCCCTAGGTGACTATGGCTACACCTTC
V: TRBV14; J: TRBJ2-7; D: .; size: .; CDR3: CASSPKYGGEYEQYF; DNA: TGTGCCAGCAGCCCCAAGTACGGGGGTGAATACGAGCAGTACTTC
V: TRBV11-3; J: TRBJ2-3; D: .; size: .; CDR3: CASSLELGGPGTDTQYF; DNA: TGTGCCAGCAGCTTAGAGTTGGGGGGCCCAGGCACAGATACGCAGTATTTT
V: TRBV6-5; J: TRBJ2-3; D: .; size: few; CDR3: CASSYGGLHSTDTQYF; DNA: TGTGCCAGCAGTTACGGGGGGTTACATAGCACAGATACGCAGTATTTT
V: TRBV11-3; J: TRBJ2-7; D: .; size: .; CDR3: CASSLDGSTTYEQYF; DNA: TGTGCCAGCAGCTTAGATGGATCCACCACCTACGAGCAGTACTTC
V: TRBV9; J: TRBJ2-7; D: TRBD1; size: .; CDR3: CASSVYGTGGNEQYF; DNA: TGTGCCAGCAGCGTATACGGGACAGGGGGCAACGAGCAGTACTTC
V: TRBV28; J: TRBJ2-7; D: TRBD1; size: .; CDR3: CASSSGTGRYEQYF; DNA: TGTGCCAGCAGTTCCGGGACAGGGCGCTACGAGCAGTACTTC
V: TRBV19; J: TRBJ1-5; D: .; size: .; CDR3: CASSISDNQPQHF; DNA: TGTGCCAGTAGTATTAGCGACAATCAGCCCCAGCATTTT
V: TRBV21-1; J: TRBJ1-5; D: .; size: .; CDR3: CASSRGGQPQHF; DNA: TGTGCCAGCAGCAGAGGAGGTCAGCCCCAGCATTTT
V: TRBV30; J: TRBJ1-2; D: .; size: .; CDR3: CAWSSGMWGYTF; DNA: TGTGCCTGGAGTTCGGGGATGTGGGGCTACACCTTC
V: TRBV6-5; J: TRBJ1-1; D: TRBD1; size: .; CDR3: CASRRQGWTEAFF; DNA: TGTGCCAGCAGGCGACAGGGTTGGACTGAAGCTTTCTTT
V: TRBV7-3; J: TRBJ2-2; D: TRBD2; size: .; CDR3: CASSHQRGISGELFF; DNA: TGTGCCAGCAGCCACCAGCGGGGGATTTCCGGGGAGCTGTTTTTT
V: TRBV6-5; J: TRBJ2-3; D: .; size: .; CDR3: CASRPLPPSTDTQYF; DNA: TGTGCCAGCAGACCACTACCCCCTAGCACAGATACGCAGTATTTT
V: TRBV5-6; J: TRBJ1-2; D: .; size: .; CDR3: CASSLGQRANYGYTF; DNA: TGTGCCAGCAGCCTCGGACAGAGAGCTAACTATGGCTACACCTTC
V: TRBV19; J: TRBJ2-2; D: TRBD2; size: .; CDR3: CASSLLGTSGLKANTGELFF; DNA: TGTGCCAGTAGTCTGCTTGGGACTAGCGGGTTGAAAGCGAACACCGGGGAGCTGTTTTTT
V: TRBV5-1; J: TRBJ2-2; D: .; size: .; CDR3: CASSLGQKNTGELFF; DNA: TGCGCCAGCAGCTTGGGCCAGAAGAACACCGGGGAGCTGTTTTTT
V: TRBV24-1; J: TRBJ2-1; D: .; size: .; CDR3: CATSDPGTNEQFF; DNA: TGTGCCACCAGTGATCCAGGGACCAATGAGCAGTTCTTC
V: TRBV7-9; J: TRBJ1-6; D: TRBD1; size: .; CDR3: CAIPTGGDSPLHF; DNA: TGTGCCATTCCGACAGGGGGCGATTCACCCCTCCACTTT